This is a list of T cell receptor beta chains from one sample in a study of molecular identifiers for immune sequencing clone quantification. In TCRdb, the PCR reads were re-called with MiXCR into one record per CDR3 protein. Among 300,000 to 400,000 distinct CDR3 sequences listed, 24% were seen once. Material for sequencing was naive CD8+ T cells from blood, with Jurkat cell RNA spiked in. Source of these receptors: a human donor in good health. Some libraries in this study had Jurkat cell RNA spiked in. The CDR3 runs from the conserved cysteine through the conserved F or W. A D gene is named only where the DNA matches it firmly. Where a row states a size, it is once, few, many or the class of an expanded clone; other rows omit it.

clone_size	j_call	d_call	cdr3_length	v_call	cdr3_nt	cdr3_aa
many	TRBJ2-7	-	13	TRBV7-9	TGTGCCAGCAGCAAGCCGGGGTCCTACGAGCAGTACTTC	CASSKPGSYEQYF
many	TRBJ2-2	TRBD1	13	TRBV2	TGTGCGAGCGACAGGGGGAACACCGGGGAGCTGTTTTTT	CASDRGNTGELFF
-	TRBJ1-2	TRBD1	17	TRBV7-2	TGTGCCAGCAGCTTAGCGGGACAGGGGGCGCTTTCCTGTGGCTACACCTTC	CASSLAGQGALSCGYTF
-	TRBJ2-7	-	18	TRBV7-9	TGTGCCAGCAGCTCCCTGGCCGGCCAGGGCCAAAGCTCCTACGAGCAGTACTTC	CASSSLAGQGQSSYEQYF
many	TRBJ1-1	-	12	TRBV28	TGTGCCAGCAGTTTATGGGACACTGAAGCTTTCTTT	CASSLWDTEAFF
once	TRBJ2-7	TRBD2	19	TRBV6-2/TRBV6-3	TGTGCCAGCAGTTACAGGGGACTAGCGGGAGGGCCCTTGCGAGACGAGCAGTACTTC	CASSYRGLAGGPLRDEQYF
few	TRBJ2-7	TRBD2	14	TRBV20-1	TGCAGTGCTAGAAAGCTAGCGGATGCCTACGAGCAGTACTTC	CSARKLADAYEQYF
-	TRBJ2-3	-	15	TRBV20-1	TGCAGTGCTAGAGATGAGGGAGATAGCACAGATACGCAGTATTTT	CSARDEGDSTDTQYF
many	TRBJ2-2	TRBD2	16	TRBV30	TGTGCCTGGAACTACCGAGCGGGAGGACGAACCGGGGAGCTGTTTTTT	CAWNYRAGGRTGELFF
-	TRBJ2-1	-	12	TRBV12-3/TRBV12-4	TGTGCCAGCAGTATAGTCTTGGATGAGCAGTTCTTC	CASSIVLDEQFF
many	TRBJ2-5	-	12	TRBV6-5	TGTGCCAGCAGTACCTCCGGGGAGACCCAGTACTTC	CASSTSGETQYF
few	TRBJ2-3	TRBD2	15	TRBV6-2/TRBV6-3	TGTGCCAGCAGTCAGCGGACTAGCTCCCCAGATACGCAGTATTTT	CASSQRTSSPDTQYF
few	TRBJ2-4	TRBD1	14	TRBV9	TGTGCCAGCAGCACGGGGACAGGAGAAAACATTCAGTACTTC	CASSTGTGENIQYF
many	TRBJ1-1	-	14	TRBV6-5	TGTGCCAGCAGTTACTCAGGGAGCCGCACTGAAGCTTTCTTT	CASSYSGSRTEAFF
-	TRBJ1-1	TRBD1	13	TRBV6-1	TGTGCCAGCACTACAGGGGGTTTCACTGAAGCTTTCTTT	CASTTGGFTEAFF
few	TRBJ2-2	TRBD1	14	TRBV12-3/TRBV12-4	TGTGCCAGCAGTTTTCAGGGGGCAACCGGGGAGCTGTTTTTT	CASSFQGATGELFF
-	TRBJ1-6	-	15	TRBV4-1	TGCGCCAGCAGCCAAACGGCGGAAGGCGGATCACTCCTCCACTTT	CASSQTAEGGSLLHF